This T cell receptor beta chain originates from a study of vaccination and CD4 T cells after COVID-19. Overall study results and limits: Apart from involving relatively few convalescent patients, the work omitted early post-infection timepoints.

The Oncomine TCR Beta short-read assay was applied to DNA of cultured CD4+ T cells. Using the QIAamp micro DNA kit, genomic DNA was extracted from the CD4+ T cells that had been cultured. TCRdb re-analysed the PCR reads in MiXCR, keeping a single row per CDR3 protein. The sample lists approximately 19,000 distinct CDR3 sequences, 51% seen once, with roughly 10% in the top ten. The sample's treatment: approximately 11-day PBMC culture with coronavirus spike peptide pools or control peptides (ViraFEST assay). For ViraFEST, peptide pools expanded antigen-specific T cells, after which the TCRs were sequenced. Germline V gives CDR1 DFQATT, CDR2 SNEGSKA (reference sequence). Deletions cut 3 bases from V and 6 bases from J, with 5 bases between. CDR3 length equals 10 residues. Comment on this clonotype: Antigen unknown.

The rearrangement uses TRBV20-1 and TRBJ1-2; D uncertain. The TCR originated in a human donor who had recovered from COVID-19. The material sequenced was CD4+ T cells from blood, cultured in vitro, taken before SARS-CoV-2 vaccination. CDR3 nucleotides: TGCAGTGCTAGCAGCGATGGCTACACCTTC. This sequence encodes CSASSDGYTF.